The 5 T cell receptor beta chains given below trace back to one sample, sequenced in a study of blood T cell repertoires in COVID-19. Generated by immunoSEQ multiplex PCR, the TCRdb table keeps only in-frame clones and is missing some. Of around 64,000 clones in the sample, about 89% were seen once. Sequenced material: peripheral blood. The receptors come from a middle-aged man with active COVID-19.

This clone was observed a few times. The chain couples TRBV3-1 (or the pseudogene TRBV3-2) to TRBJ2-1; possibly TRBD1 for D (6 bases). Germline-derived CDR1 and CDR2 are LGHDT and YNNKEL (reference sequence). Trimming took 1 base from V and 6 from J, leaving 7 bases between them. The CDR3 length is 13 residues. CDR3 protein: CASSQGGPNEQFF. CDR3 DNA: TGTGCCAGCAGCCAAGGGGGGCCCAATGAGCAGTTCTTC.

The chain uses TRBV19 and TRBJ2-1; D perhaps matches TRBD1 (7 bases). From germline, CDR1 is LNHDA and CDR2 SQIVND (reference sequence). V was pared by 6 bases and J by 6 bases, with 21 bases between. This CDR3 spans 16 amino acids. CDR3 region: CASSPQIGGQPNEQFF. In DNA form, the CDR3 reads TGTGCCAGTAGCCCTCAAATCGGGGGACAGCCCAATGAGCAGTTCTTC.

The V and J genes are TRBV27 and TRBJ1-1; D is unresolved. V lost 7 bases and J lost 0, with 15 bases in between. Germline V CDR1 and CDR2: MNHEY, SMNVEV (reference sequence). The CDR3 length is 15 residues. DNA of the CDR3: TGTGCCAGCACAGGAGGCTACACAATGAACACTGAAGCTTTCTTT. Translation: CASTGGYTMNTEAFF.

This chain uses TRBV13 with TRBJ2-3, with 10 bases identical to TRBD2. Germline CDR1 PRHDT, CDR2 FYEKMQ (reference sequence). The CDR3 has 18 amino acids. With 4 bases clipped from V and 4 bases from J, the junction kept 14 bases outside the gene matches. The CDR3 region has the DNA TGTGCCAGCAGCTCGCATGGGCTAGCGGGAGTTTGGGCAGATACGCAGTATTTT. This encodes CASSSHGLAGVWADTQYF.

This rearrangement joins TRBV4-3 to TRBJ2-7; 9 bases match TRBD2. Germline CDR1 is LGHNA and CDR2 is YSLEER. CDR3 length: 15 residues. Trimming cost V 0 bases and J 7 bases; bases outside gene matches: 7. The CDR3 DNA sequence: TGCGCCAGCAGCCAAGATGCTAGCGGGAAGTTGGAGCAGTACTTC. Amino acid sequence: CASSQDASGKLEQYF.